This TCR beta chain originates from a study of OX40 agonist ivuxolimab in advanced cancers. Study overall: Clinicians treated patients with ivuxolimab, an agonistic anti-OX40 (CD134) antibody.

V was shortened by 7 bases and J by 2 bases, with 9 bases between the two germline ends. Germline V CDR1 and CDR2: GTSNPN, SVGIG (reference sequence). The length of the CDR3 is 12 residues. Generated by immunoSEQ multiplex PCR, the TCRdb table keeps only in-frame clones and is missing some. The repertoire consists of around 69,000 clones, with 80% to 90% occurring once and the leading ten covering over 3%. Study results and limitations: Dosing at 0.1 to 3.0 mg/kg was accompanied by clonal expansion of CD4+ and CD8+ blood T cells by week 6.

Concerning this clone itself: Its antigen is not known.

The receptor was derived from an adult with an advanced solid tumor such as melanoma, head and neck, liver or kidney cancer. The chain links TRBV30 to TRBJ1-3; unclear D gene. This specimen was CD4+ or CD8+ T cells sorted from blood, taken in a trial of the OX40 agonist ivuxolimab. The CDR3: CALAGAGNTIYF. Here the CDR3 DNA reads TGTGCCTTAGCCGGGGCTGGAAACACCATATATTTT.